What follows are 22 T cell receptor beta chains derived from one specimen sequenced in a study of T cell repertoires in cytomegalovirus infection. The antigens these receptors bind are not known. TCRdb analysed the reads with MiXCR anew, one entry per CDR3 protein. The data show about 89,000 distinct CDR3 sequences, approximately 30% seen once. This specimen was CD8+ T cells from cultured PBMCs, taken from culture after CMV antigen stimulation. These receptors were collected from a human donor in good health (CMV status not recorded). Some clones in this sample may be carry-over from other donors' samples.

The rearrangement joins TRBV7-9 to TRBJ1-1; D unresolved. Germline V gives CDR1 SEHNR, CDR2 FQNEAQ (reference sequence). The length of the CDR3 is 11 residues. V was trimmed by 2 bases and J by 6 bases, leaving 4 bases between them. This chain's CDR3 is CASSLTSEAFF. In DNA, the CDR3 is TGTGCCAGCAGCTTAACCTCTGAAGCTTTCTTT. The variable domain in full, completed from reference TRBV7-9 and TRBJ1-1, reads DTGVSQNPRHKITKRGQNVTFRCDPISEHNRLYWYRQTLGQGPEFLTYFQNEAQLEKSRLLSDRFSAERPKGSFSTLEIQRTEQGDSAMYLCASSLTSEAFFGQGTRLTVV.

The V call is TRBV10-3, the J call TRBJ2-1, with unresolved D. Germline CDR1 ENHRY, CDR2 SYGVKD. V lost 3 bases, J lost 8 bases, and 8 bases lay in between. This CDR3 has 12 amino acids. The CDR3 nucleotides are TGTGCCATCAGTGACCAAGGCCATGAGCAGTTCTTC. Its translation is CAISDQGHEQFF.

The sample holds a few counts of this clonotype. The J gene is TRBJ2-1, the V gene TRBV7-6; D is possibly TRBD2 (5 bases). V was shortened by 5 bases and J by 5 bases, with 13 bases between the two germline ends. Germline V gene sequence: CDR1 SGHVS, CDR2 FNYEAQ. This CDR3 has 14 residues. The CDR3 nucleotides read TGTGCCAGCAGCACCGGACTCTCGAACAATGAGCAGTTCTTC. It specifies CASSTGLSNNEQFF. The variable domain in full, with the rest retrieved from reference TRBV7-6 and TRBJ2-1, is GAGVSQSPRYKVTKRGQDVALRCDPISGHVSLYWYRQALGQGPEFLTYFNYEAQQDKSGLPNDRFSAERPEGSISTLTIQRTEQRDSAMYRCASSTGLSNNEQFFGPGTRLTVL.

This clonotype appeared many times. The chain links TRBV7-9 to TRBJ2-1, with D tentatively TRBD1 or TRBD2 (6 bases each). This CDR3 has 15 amino acids. Germline V gives CDR1 SEHNR, CDR2 FQNEAQ (reference sequence). Between the trimmed V and J ends, which lost 2 bases and 8 bases, there was a span of 16 bases. CDR3 DNA sequence: TGTGCCAGCAGCTTATTAGGGGGGACTGGGGATGAGCAGTTCTTC. The encoded protein is CASSLLGGTGDEQFF.

This clonotype has just a few counts. The rearrangement joins TRBV2 to TRBJ1-2; 11 bases map to TRBD1. The junction had 2 bases not matched to a gene; V was cut back by 3 bases and J by 2 bases. Germline lookup yields CDR1 SNHLY and CDR2 FYNNEI. The CDR3 has 15 residues. The CDR3 loop reads CASSERDRGNYGYTF. The CDR3, as DNA: TGTGCCAGCAGTGAGCGGGACAGGGGGAACTATGGCTACACCTTC.

The gene calls are TRBV5-1 and TRBJ1-6; a possible D gene is TRBD1 (6 bases). Trimming left V 4 bases short and J 5 bases short, with 13 bases between. The CDR3 is 15 amino acids. The germline V gene encodes CDR1 SGHRS and CDR2 YFSETQ. The CDR3 loop reads CASSRGQADNSPLHF. The CDR3 DNA is TGCGCCAGCAGCCGGGGGCAGGCGGATAATTCACCCCTCCACTTT.

This clonotype was seen many times. The V call is TRBV12-3 or TRBV12-4, the J call TRBJ2-2, with D perhaps matching TRBD2 (7 bases). V dropped 7 bases and J dropped 0 bases, with 15 bases sitting between them. This CDR3 region has 16 residues. CDR3: CASTRWEGANTGELFF. The CDR3 DNA sequence: TGTGCCAGCACCCGCTGGGAGGGGGCGAACACCGGGGAGCTGTTTTTT.

This clonotype was recorded many times. The chain couples TRBV11-2 to TRBJ2-3, with D maybe TRBD2 (5 bases). Trimming shortened V by 0 bases and J by 2 bases, and 12 bases separated the two germline ends. The CDR3 contains 16 residues. Germline CDR1 and CDR2: SGHAT and FQNNGV. CDR3 coding DNA: TGTGCCAGCAGCTTAGATCCAAGCGGTCTCACAGATACGCAGTATTTT. It codes for CASSLDPSGLTDTQYF.

This clonotype was detected once. J is TRBJ2-3 and V is TRBV19, with 10 positions matching TRBD2. The CDR3 loop spans 17 amino acids. Germline assignment: CDR1 LNHDA and CDR2 SQIVND (reference sequence). Trimming at V came to 7 bases and at J to 5 bases, leaving 15 bases not matched to a gene. This CDR3 is CASTPWGLAGEVDTQYF. As DNA, the CDR3 is TGTGCCAGTACCCCATGGGGGCTAGCGGGGGAGGTAGATACGCAGTATTTT.

This sequence joins TRBV4-2 and TRBJ1-1; possibly TRBD1 for D (5 bases). Between the trimmed V and J ends, which lost 1 base and 4 bases, there was a span of 7 bases. In germline, CDR1 is LGHNA, CDR2 YNFKEQ. The CDR3 extends over 13 amino acids. This CDR3 reads CASSQGQFTEAFF. The CDR3, as DNA: TGTGCCAGCAGCCAAGGACAGTTCACTGAAGCTTTCTTT.

The V gene is TRBV27, the J gene TRBJ2-7; 7 bases agree with TRBD2. CDR3 length: 15 residues. V was pared by 6 bases and J by 2 bases, with 10 bases of the junction left unmatched. Germline V gene sequence: CDR1 MNHEY, CDR2 SMNVEV (reference sequence). CDR3 nucleotide sequence: TGTGCCAGCAGCCGGTCCGGGGGGTCGGCCTACGAGCAGTACTTC. It codes for CASSRSGGSAYEQYF.

This clonotype occurred a few times. One end of the junction is discordant with germline, which a read error may explain. This sequence joins TRBV15 and TRBJ1-1, with 7 bases matching TRBD1. The length of the CDR3 is 14 residues. Per the germline V gene, CDR1 is LNHNV and CDR2 is YYDKDF (reference sequence). The CDR3 spells CATSGDRVNTEAFF. The CDR3, as DNA: TGTGCCACCAGCGGAGACAGGGTGAACACTGAAGCTTTCTTT.

There are many counts of this clonotype. The V and J genes are TRBV7-2 and TRBJ2-4, with D unclear. The V gene's germline CDR1 is SGHTA and CDR2 FQGNSA. The V and J ends lost 4 bases and 5 bases respectively, with 6 bases between them. The CDR3 is 12 residues long. The DNA of the CDR3 is TGTGCCAGCAGCTCCTCCCAAAACATTCAGTACTTC. Translation gives CASSSSQNIQYF.

This clonotype showed up many times. J is TRBJ1-1 and V is TRBV7-2; no clear D gene. Trimming left V 1 base short and J 7 bases short, with 4 bases between. CDR1 is SGHTA and CDR2 is FQGNSA in the germline V gene. There are 11 residues in the CDR3. DNA of the CDR3: TGTGCCAGCAGCTTAGGGGTTGAAGCTTTCTTT. This translates into CASSLGVEAFF.

This clonotype was found a few times. The chain joins TRBV12-3 or TRBV12-4 to TRBJ2-7, with TRBD2 matching over 9 bases. This CDR3 is built from 15 residues. The V gene end was trimmed by 3 bases and the J gene end by 0 bases; junction bases not matched to a gene: 3. CDR3 DNA sequence: TGTGCCAGCAGTTTCGCGGGGGGGAGCTCCTACGAGCAGTACTTC. Amino acids: CASSFAGGSSYEQYF.

A few counts support this clonotype. The V and J genes are TRBV9 and TRBJ2-1; 7 nucleotides line up with TRBD2. J lost 10 bases, V lost 4 bases, and 14 bases had no gene match. The CDR3 sequence is 15 residues long. Germline CDR1 is SGDLS and CDR2 is YYNGEE. DNA of the CDR3: TGTGCCAGCAGCTACCGGGACTACGTCAAAGGGGAGCAGTTCTTC. Translated: CASSYRDYVKGEQFF.

Comment on this clonotype: An end of the junction does not agree with germline; a read error may underlie this. The chain joins TRBV7-6 to TRBJ2-7; 8 nucleotides line up with TRBD2. CDR1 SGHVS and CDR2 FNYEAQ come from the germline V gene. This CDR3 spans 14 amino acids. The CDR3: CVSSLLAGSYEQYF. CDR3 DNA sequence: TGTGTCAGCAGCTTGCTAGCGGGCTCTTACGAGCAGTACTTC.

This chain uses TRBV18 with TRBJ2-2, with D uncertain. Germline V gene sequence: CDR1 KGHSH, CDR2 LQKENI. V was clipped by 3 bases and J by 4 bases, with 12 bases between them. There are 15 residues in the CDR3. The CDR3 DNA reads as TGTGCCAGCTCACCGGCTCAGGATGGCACCGGGGAGCTGTTTTTT. This codes for CASSPAQDGTGELFF.

This clonotype was picked up many times. The chain couples TRBV10-3 to TRBJ1-5; 7 bases align to TRBD1. Germline-derived CDR1 and CDR2 are ENHRY and SYGVKD. J gave up 3 bases and V 6 bases, and 2 bases lay outside the gene matches. The CDR3 is 13 residues long. The CDR3 nucleotides are TGTGCCATCAGCGACAGGGACAATCAGCCCCAGCATTTT. Its protein is CAISDRDNQPQHF.

This chain connects TRBV24-1 to TRBJ2-1; D uncertain. CDR1 and CDR2 from the germline V gene are KGHDR and SFDVKD. V lost 10 bases and J lost 10, with 13 bases in between. The CDR3 has 11 amino acids. The CDR3, as DNA: TGTGCCACTGCCTCGCTTTGGGAGCAGTTCTTC. It codes for CATASLWEQFF.

This clonotype showed up many times. The gene calls are TRBV7-2 and TRBJ1-5, with D unclear. This CDR3 is built from 13 residues. Germline V CDR1 and CDR2: SGHTA, FQGNSA. Trimming took 5 bases from V and 9 from J, leaving 14 bases between them. The CDR3 coding sequence is TGTGCCAGCAGCCAGACACCGGCGTCGCCCCAGCATTTT. This codes for CASSQTPASPQHF.

This clonotype was counted a few times. The chain is built from TRBV7-9 and TRBJ2-3, with D perhaps TRBD1 (6 bases). V was trimmed by 5 bases and J by 6 bases, leaving 15 bases between them. The CDR3 spans 14 residues. Germline loops: CDR1 SEHNR, CDR2 FQNEAQ (reference sequence). The CDR3 reads CASSERQVQDTQYF. CDR3 DNA sequence: TGTGCCAGCAGCGAGCGACAGGTCCAGGATACGCAGTATTTT.